The source of this TCR beta chain is a study of CD8 T cells in Susac syndrome. As for the study in general: Each patient with Susac syndrome, at the time of blood draw, was therapy-naive, on corticosteroids, or on intravenous immunoglobulin alone. Study-level points and caveats: Peak Susac CD8+ clonal expansion was seen in TEMRA cells and active patients.

RNA totalling roughly 0.5 to 1 ug underwent reverse transcription with random hexamers. Amplification of TCR beta CDR3 spanned 54 Vbeta and 13 Jbeta via immunoSEQ multiplex PCR. TCRdb itself ran the immunoSEQ multiplex PCR reads through MiXCR, one entry per CDR3 protein. The sample has tens of thousands of distinct CDR3 sequences; approximately 93% are singletons. TCR beta sequencing covered blood CD8+ and CD4+ T cells. Comments on this clonotype: Its target is not known.

Germline V gives CDR1 SGHAT, CDR2 FQNNGV. The V end was cut by 0 bases, the J end by 8 bases, with 8 bases between. The CDR3 has 13 amino acids. The specimen sequenced was CD8+ T cells from PBMCs. The origin of this receptor is a human donor with Susac syndrome. The chain carries TRBV11-2 and TRBJ2-1; D remains ambiguous. The CDR3, as DNA: TGTGCCAGCAGCTTAGATCCTGTCGATGAGCAGTTCTTC. This sequence encodes CASSLDPVDEQFF. Full variable domain (missing parts from reference TRBV11-2 and TRBJ2-1): EAGVAQSPRYKIIEKRQSVAFWCNPISGHATLYWYQQILGQGPKLLIQFQNNGVVDDSQLPKDRFSAERLKGVDSTLKIQPAKLEDSAVYLCASSLDPVDEQFFGPGTRLTVL.